Below are 20 T cell receptor beta chains sequenced from a single sample in a study of PD-L1 blockade in urothelial cancer. TCRdb's table, derived via immunoSEQ multiplex PCR, lists solely in-frame clones and lacks some. The sample shows about 100,000 clones, roughly nine tenths of them seen only once. The specimen comprised PBMCs, sampled around atezolizumab (anti-PD-L1) treatment. All receptors derive from a woman aged 80 or over with urothelial cancer.

The gene calls are TRBV15 and TRBJ2-7; D is possibly TRBD1 (5 bases). The CDR3 runs 13 residues. CDR1 is LNHNV, CDR2 YYDKDF, per germline (reference sequence). V lost 4 bases and J 4 bases, leaving 11 bases between the germline ends. CDR3 bases: TGTGCCACCAGCAATAATCAGGGTTACGAGCAGTACTTC. The encoded protein is CATSNNQGYEQYF.

The chain carries TRBV5-1 and TRBJ2-2, with 14 positions matching TRBD2. The CDR3 covers 16 residues. CDR1 is SGHRS, CDR2 YFSETQ, per germline. Trimming took 4 bases from V and 6 from J; bases not matched to a gene: 5. The CDR3 DNA is TGCGCCAGCAGCCCGGGGGGACTAGCGGGAGCCGGGGAGCTGTTTTTT. Its translation is CASSPGGLAGAGELFF.

This rearrangement joins TRBV14 to TRBJ2-7; D is undetermined. Between the trimmed V and J ends, which lost 3 bases and 1 base, there was a span of 7 bases. CDR3 size: 13 residues. CDR1 is SGHDN, CDR2 FVKESK, per germline. The CDR3, as DNA: TGTGCCAGCAGCCAGGTCCAGTCCTACGAGCAGTACTTC. This sequence encodes CASSQVQSYEQYF.

CDR3 bases: TGTGCCAGCAGTTCAAGTGGAGGCTTGAGGTCTGGGGCCAACGTCCTGACTTTC. Its translation is CASSSSGGLRSGANVLTF. V usage is TRBV2 and J usage is TRBJ2-6; tentative D call: TRBD2 (5 bases). Trimming shortened V by 5 bases and J by 1 base, and 18 bases separated the two germline ends. Germline assignment: CDR1 SNHLY and CDR2 FYNNEI. The CDR3 is made up of 18 amino acids.

V usage is TRBV28 and J usage is TRBJ2-7; 14 bases are a match to TRBD2. Germline CDR1 reads MDHEN; CDR2 reads SYDVKM. The CDR3 consists of 17 residues. V lost 8 bases and J lost 4; bases outside the gene matches: 13. CDR3 in DNA: TGTGCCAGCTTCTCGGGACTAGCGGGAGTCAGGCAGTACGAGCAGTACTTC. Protein: CASFSGLAGVRQYEQYF.

V and J are TRBV5-6 and TRBJ1-2; D may be TRBD1 (5 bases). Trimming took off 2 bases at V and 8 bases at J, with 22 bases between the two ends. CDR1 is SGHDT, CDR2 YYEEEE, per germline. The CDR3 extends over 16 amino acids. Here the CDR3 DNA reads TGTGCCAGCAGCTTTAGGGTCCTGGACACTCCTGAAGGCTACACCTTC. This gives the protein CASSFRVLDTPEGYTF.

This clone has just a few counts. V and J are TRBV11-2 and TRBJ2-7; 8 bases fit TRBD2. CDR3 length equals 19 residues. In germline, CDR1 is SGHAT, CDR2 FQNNGV. V shed 4 bases and J 5 bases; nucleotides not matched to a gene: 22. The CDR3 region is CASSSSREGMLWGRDEQYF. For the CDR3, the DNA is TGTGCCAGCAGCTCCTCCCGGGAGGGGATGTTGTGGGGGCGGGACGAGCAGTACTTC. Filled out from reference TRBV11-2 and TRBJ2-7, the complete variable domain reads EAGVAQSPRYKIIEKRQSVAFWCNPISGHATLYWYQQILGQGPKLLIQFQNNGVVDDSQLPKDRFSAERLKGVDSTLKIQPAKLEDSAVYLCASSSSREGMLWGRDEQYFGPGTRLTVT.

The chain is built from TRBV28 and TRBJ2-7; D is undetermined. This CDR3 region has 15 residues. CDR1 is MDHEN and CDR2 is SYDVKM in the germline V gene. The V end was cut by 2 bases, the J end by 0 bases, with 11 bases between. The CDR3 is CASSLRSQDSYEQYF. The CDR3 bases are TGTGCCAGCAGTTTAAGGTCCCAGGACTCCTACGAGCAGTACTTC.

The rearrangement joins TRBV6-1 to TRBJ1-4, with TRBD1 matching over 9 bases. The trim removed 5 bases at V and 6 bases at J, leaving 7 bases unmatched. This CDR3 region has 15 residues. CDR1 is MNHNS, CDR2 SASEGT, per germline. The CDR3 DNA is TGTGCCAGCAGTTCATCCGGGACAGGGTATGAAAAACTGTTTTTT. Translating gives CASSSSGTGYEKLFF.

The J gene is TRBJ1-5, the V gene TRBV5-4, with D tentatively TRBD1 (5 bases). This CDR3 contains 15 residues. Per the germline V gene, CDR1 is SGHNT and CDR2 is YYREEE (reference sequence). V was shortened by 4 bases and J by 4 bases, with 15 bases between the two germline ends. The CDR3 loop is CASSRQGAQNQPQHF. The CDR3 nucleotides read TGTGCCAGCAGCCGGCAGGGCGCCCAAAATCAGCCCCAGCATTTT.

This rearrangement joins TRBV27 to TRBJ1-2, with D perhaps matching TRBD1 (5 bases). V was cut by 4 bases and J by 4 bases, with 10 bases left in between. CDR1 and CDR2 (germline): MNHEY, SMNVEV (reference sequence). The CDR3 is made up of 13 amino acids. CDR3 nucleotide sequence: TGTGCCAGCAGTTACCAGGGAATCTATGGCTACACCTTC. It is translated as CASSYQGIYGYTF.

The chain is built from TRBV29-1 and TRBJ2-5; TRBD1 is a possible D gene (5 bases). The germline gives CDR1 SQVTM, CDR2 ANQGSEA. Trimming cost V 6 bases and J 4 bases, with 24 bases left between them. There are 16 residues in the CDR3. The CDR3 spells CSVETFWTPIGETQYF. CDR3 DNA: TGCAGCGTGGAAACTTTTTGGACACCCATTGGAGAGACCCAGTACTTC.

V usage is TRBV27 and J usage is TRBJ2-3; D not resolved. The V gene's germline CDR1 is MNHEY and CDR2 SMNVEV (reference sequence). The CDR3 covers 15 residues. Trimming removed 4 bases at V and 1 base at J, with 12 bases between. The CDR3 loop is CASSSLSYGTDTQYF. In nucleotides, the CDR3 is TGTGCCAGCAGTTCGCTTTCCTATGGCACAGATACGCAGTATTTT.

The chain has TRBV28 and TRBJ2-7, with 7 nucleotides matching TRBD1. The CDR3 sequence is 15 residues long. Germline trimming cut 5 bases from V and 3 bases from J; bases unmatched to any gene: 10. In germline, CDR1 is MDHEN, CDR2 SYDVKM. The chain's CDR3 is CASSAHRQGSYEQYF. In nucleotides, the CDR3 is TGTGCCAGCAGTGCGCACCGACAGGGAAGCTACGAGCAGTACTTC.

The rearrangement links TRBV6-1 to TRBJ2-7; possible D gene TRBD1, 5 bases. The CDR3 is 13 amino acids. Trimming took off 6 bases at V and 4 bases at J, with 13 bases between the two ends. Germline V gene lookup returns CDR1 MNHNS and CDR2 SASEGT. CDR3 sequence (DNA): TGTGCCAGCAGCCTCAGCTACAGGTACGAGCAGTACTTC. Amino acids: CASSLSYRYEQYF.

The chain carries TRBV2 and TRBJ2-1; the match to TRBD2 covers 7 bases. After removal of 7 bases from V and 0 bases from J, the junction contained 6 bases not matched to a gene. The CDR3 length is 15 residues. Germline values: CDR1 SNHLY, CDR2 FYNNEI. CDR3 coding DNA: TGTGCCAGCAAGCTAGCGGCCGCCTCCTACAATGAGCAGTTCTTC. Its translation: CASKLAAASYNEQFF.

This chain connects TRBV2 to TRBJ1-1; D remains unclear. CDR1 and CDR2 from the germline V gene are SNHLY and FYNNEI. The CDR3 sequence is 12 residues long. V shed 7 bases and J shed 4 bases, with 10 bases lying between them. CDR3 sequence reads: CASIRRGTEAFF. CDR3 bases: TGTGCCAGCATACGACGGGGCACTGAAGCTTTCTTT.

The rearrangement links TRBV30 to TRBJ2-7, with a tentative D call TRBD1 (6 bases). Per the germline V gene, CDR1 is GTSNPN and CDR2 is SVGIG (reference sequence). This CDR3 region has 14 residues. V lost 2 bases and J 2 bases, leaving 13 bases between the germline ends. CDR3 sequence: CAWSSGVRPYEQYF. Here the CDR3 DNA reads TGTGCCTGGAGTTCAGGGGTCAGACCCTACGAGCAGTACTTC. Full variable domain (remainder filled in from reference TRBV30 and TRBJ2-7): SQTIHQWPATLVQPVGSPLSLECTVEGTSNPNLYWYRQAAGRGLQLLFYSVGIGQISSEVPQNLSASRPQDRQFILSSKKLLLSDSGFYLCAWSSGVRPYEQYFGPGTRLTVT.

This clone is a singleton in its sample. The chain joins TRBV11-2 to TRBJ2-7, with a tentative D call TRBD1 (6 bases). V lost 3 bases to trimming and J lost 3 bases, with 15 bases between them. From germline, CDR1 is SGHAT and CDR2 FQNNGV. CDR3 length: 15 residues. The CDR3 loop is CASSLTNRVGYEQYF. The CDR3 DNA reads as TGTGCCAGCAGCTTGACGAACAGGGTGGGCTACGAGCAGTACTTC.

V is TRBV2 and J is TRBJ1-5, with 7 bases lining up with TRBD1. CDR1 is SNHLY, CDR2 FYNNEI, per germline. V shed 4 bases, J shed 1 base, and the junction held 4 bases outside the gene matches. The CDR3 extends over 15 amino acids. The CDR3 sequence: CASSADRASNQPQHF. In nucleotides, the CDR3 is TGTGCCAGCAGTGCCGACAGGGCGAGCAATCAGCCCCAGCATTTT.